Only a few counts were recorded for the clone carrying this TCR beta chain. The antigen remains undetermined. The CDR3 has 14 amino acids. V was trimmed by 6 bases and J by 0 bases, leaving 11 bases between them. Germline-derived CDR1 and CDR2 are WSHSY and SAAADI. The time point here: patch test 1, 2 weeks after DPC sensitization. Stated treatment: therapeutic diphenylcyclopropenone sensitization with weekly scalp DPC. TCRdb re-derived calls from the RACE reads in MiXCR, one entry per CDR3 protein. Of approximately 340,000 distinct CDR3 sequences listed, roughly 6.9% are singletons. This entry belongs to a study of human T cells and chemical hapten exposure. Study context: The use of 2% DPC on 2 cm by 2 cm of upper inner arm skin constituted sensitization. Findings and caveats of the study: Expanded TCRs grouped into significantly more large CDR3 similarity clusters than controls produced. DPC sensitization did not alter TCRs above 1 in 1000 frequency.

The gene calls are TRBV10-2 and TRBJ1-1; the D gene is possibly TRBD1 (5 bases). Specimen: whole blood, collected in connection with sensitization to the hapten diphenylcyclopropenone (DPC). The clonotype comes from a woman between 18 and 30 years old with alopecia areata. Some clones in this sample may be carry-over from other donors' samples. CDR3 protein: CASRDEQVNTEAFF. The CDR3 nucleotides are TGCGCCAGCAGGGATGAACAGGTGAACACTGAAGCTTTCTTT.